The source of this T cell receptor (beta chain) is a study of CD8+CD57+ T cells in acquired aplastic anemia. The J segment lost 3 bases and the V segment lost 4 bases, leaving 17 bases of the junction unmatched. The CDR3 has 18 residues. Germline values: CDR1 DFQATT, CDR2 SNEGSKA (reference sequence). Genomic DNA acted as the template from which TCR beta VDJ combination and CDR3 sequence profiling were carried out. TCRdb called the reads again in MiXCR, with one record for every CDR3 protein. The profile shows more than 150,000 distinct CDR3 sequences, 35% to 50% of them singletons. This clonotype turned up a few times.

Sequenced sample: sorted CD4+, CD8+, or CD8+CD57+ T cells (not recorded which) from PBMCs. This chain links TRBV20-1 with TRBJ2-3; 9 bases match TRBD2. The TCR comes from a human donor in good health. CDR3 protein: CSAKRLAGPGGGTDTQYF. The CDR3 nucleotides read TGCAGTGCTAAAAGGCTAGCGGGACCCGGGGGGGGGACAGATACGCAGTATTTT.